The 13 T cell receptor beta chains below come from one sample, sequenced in a study of cytomegalovirus exposure and HLA in healthy donors. The PCR was carried out with 60 Vbeta primers and 13 Jbeta primers. Only in-frame clones appear in the TCRdb table, and some are missing; sequencing was by immunoSEQ multiplex PCR. This sample carries just under 150,000 clones, over 80% of them seen once, and the ten largest clones take less than 3.5%. Sequencing was carried out using PBMCs. Source of these receptors: a woman in her 30s in good health and CMV-seronegative.

The chain links TRBV7-8 to TRBJ2-2; 7 bases align to TRBD2. The CDR3 loop spans 14 amino acids. Trimming cost V 4 bases and J 5 bases; bases outside gene matches: 4. Germline assignment: CDR1 SGHVS and CDR2 FQNEAQ. The CDR3 spells CASSSLASTGELFF. CDR3 nucleotide sequence: TGTGCCAGCAGCTCACTAGCGTCGACCGGGGAGCTGTTTTTT. Complete variable domain (other parts from reference TRBV7-8 and TRBJ2-2): GAGVSQSPRYKVAKRGQDVALRCDPISGHVSLFWYQQALGQGPEFLTYFQNEAQLDKSGLPSDRFFAERPEGSVSTLKIQRTQQEDSAVYLCASSSLASTGELFFGEGSRLTVL.

V is TRBV15 and J is TRBJ2-5; D is perhaps TRBD2 (5 bases). Trimming removed 1 base from V and 5 bases from J, with 11 bases in between. The CDR3 is 14 residues long. Germline lookup yields CDR1 LNHNV and CDR2 YYDKDF (reference sequence). DNA for the CDR3: TGTGCCACCAGCAGAGGAGACTACGGGGAGACCCAGTACTTC. Residues: CATSRGDYGETQYF.

V is TRBV5-1 and J is TRBJ1-3; TRBD1 aligns across 8 bases. Trimming at V came to 4 bases and at J to 5 bases, leaving 8 bases not matched to a gene. The CDR3 length is 15 residues. Germline V gene data show CDR1 as SGHRS and CDR2 as YFSETQ. This chain's CDR3 is CASSPVTGDRNTIYF. CDR3 nucleotides: TGCGCCAGCAGCCCAGTGACAGGGGATAGAAACACCATATATTTT.

In its sample, this clone was seen a few times. The same CDR3 can be traced to other DNA sequences in this sample. The chain uses TRBV15 and TRBJ1-4; TRBD1 matches 7 bases. The CDR3 has 15 amino acids. Trimming cost V 4 bases and J 4 bases; bases outside gene matches: 6. CDR1 is LNHNV and CDR2 is YYDKDF in the germline V gene (reference sequence). The CDR3 spells CATSTGGRINEKLFF. The CDR3 DNA reads as TGTGCCACCAGCACAGGGGGACGGATTAATGAAAAACTGTTTTTT.

The gene calls are TRBV2 and TRBJ2-7; the D gene is possibly TRBD2 (6 bases). Deletions cut 6 bases from V and 0 bases from J, with 15 bases between. The CDR3 is made up of 15 amino acids. Germline V gene lookup returns CDR1 SNHLY and CDR2 FYNNEI. The CDR3 nucleotides are TGTGCCAGCAGCTCCGGGACGGGAGACTCCTACGAGCAGTACTTC. Protein sequence: CASSSGTGDSYEQYF.

V gene TRBV5-5 combines with J gene TRBJ2-7, with D maybe TRBD2 (5 bases). The CDR3 totals 14 residues. Looked up from germline, CDR1 is SGHKS and CDR2 is YYEKEE (reference sequence). V was pared by 5 bases and J by 4 bases, with 16 bases between. The CDR3 here is CASRAGPRDYEQYF. The CDR3 nucleotides are TGTGCCAGCAGGGCGGGTCCTCGGGATTACGAGCAGTACTTC.

This chain connects TRBV4-1 to TRBJ1-6, with D uncertain. The V and J ends lost 0 bases and 5 bases respectively, with 14 bases between them. Germline CDR1 reads MGHRA; CDR2 reads YSYEKL. The CDR3 has 17 amino acids. The DNA of the CDR3 is TGCGCCAGCAGCCAAGAGGGTCCGGGGTCGAATAATTCACCCCTCCACTTT. Protein sequence: CASSQEGPGSNNSPLHF.

The rearrangement links TRBV2 to TRBJ2-7, with 8 bases matching TRBD1. V dropped 5 bases and J dropped 5; count of bases not matched to a gene: 5. The CDR3 is 13 residues long. The germline gives CDR1 SNHLY, CDR2 FYNNEI. CDR3 nucleotides: TGTGCCAGCAGTTCAGGGGGCCCAAACGAGCAGTACTTC. Protein: CASSSGGPNEQYF.

This rearrangement joins TRBV7-2 to TRBJ1-2, with no clear D. Trimming took 7 bases from V and 1 from J, leaving 13 bases between them. The germline V gene has CDR1 SGHTA and CDR2 FQGNSA. The CDR3 contains 14 residues. CDR3 amino acids: CASIRGRVNYGYTF. The DNA for the CDR3 is TGTGCCAGCATCCGCGGGAGGGTTAACTATGGCTACACCTTC.

The table lists this clone with a count of one. The chain is built from TRBV28 and TRBJ1-3, with D uncertain. The CDR3 consists of 12 residues. Trimming removed 3 bases at V and 3 bases at J, with 3 bases between. Germline V CDR1 and CDR2: MDHEN, SYDVKM. The DNA for the CDR3 is TGTGCCAGCAGTTTCGTTGGAAACACCATATATTTT. This gives the protein CASSFVGNTIYF.

This CDR3 is CAWSTWTSDNNEQFF. The CDR3 coding sequence is TGTGCCTGGAGTACTTGGACTAGCGACAACAATGAGCAGTTCTTC. The rearrangement links TRBV30 to TRBJ2-1; the match to TRBD2 covers 9 bases. With 2 bases clipped from V and 5 bases from J, the junction kept 7 bases outside the gene matches. From germline, CDR1 is GTSNPN and CDR2 SVGIG (reference sequence). The CDR3 is 15 amino acids.

The chain links TRBV6-5 to TRBJ1-6; 7 nucleotides align to TRBD1. CDR3 size: 14 residues. V trimming: 9 bases; J trimming: 4 bases; junction bases outside the gene matches: 6. CDR1 and CDR2 (germline): MNHEY, SVGAGI. Written as DNA, the CDR3 is TGTGCCAGTTCGAGACAGGGTTATAATTCACCCCTCCACTTT. It codes for CASSRQGYNSPLHF.

V and J are TRBV11-2 and TRBJ1-1, with no clear D. The CDR3 has 13 residues. Trimming shortened V by 6 bases and J by 5 bases, and 13 bases separated the two germline ends. CDR1 is SGHAT, CDR2 FQNNGV, per germline. Written as DNA, the CDR3 is TGTGCCAGCAGTCCTATCCGGAGGACTGAAGCTTTCTTT. Encoded protein: CASSPIRRTEAFF.